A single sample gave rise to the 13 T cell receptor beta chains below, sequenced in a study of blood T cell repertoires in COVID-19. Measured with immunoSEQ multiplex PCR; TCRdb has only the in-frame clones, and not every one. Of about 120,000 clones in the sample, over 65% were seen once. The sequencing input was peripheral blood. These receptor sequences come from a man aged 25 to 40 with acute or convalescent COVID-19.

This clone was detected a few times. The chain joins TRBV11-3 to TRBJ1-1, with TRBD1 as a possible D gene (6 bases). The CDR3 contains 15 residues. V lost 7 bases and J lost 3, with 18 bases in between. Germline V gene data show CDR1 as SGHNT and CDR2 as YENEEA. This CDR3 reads CASNPARGRDTEAFF. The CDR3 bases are TGTGCCAGCAACCCCGCTAGGGGGAGGGACACTGAAGCTTTCTTT.

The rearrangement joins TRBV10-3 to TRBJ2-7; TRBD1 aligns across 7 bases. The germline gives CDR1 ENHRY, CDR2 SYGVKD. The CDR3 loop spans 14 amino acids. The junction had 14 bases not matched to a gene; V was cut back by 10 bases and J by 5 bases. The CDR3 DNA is TGTGCCACAACACCTCAGACAGGGTCCCACGAGCAGTACTTC. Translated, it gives CATTPQTGSHEQYF.

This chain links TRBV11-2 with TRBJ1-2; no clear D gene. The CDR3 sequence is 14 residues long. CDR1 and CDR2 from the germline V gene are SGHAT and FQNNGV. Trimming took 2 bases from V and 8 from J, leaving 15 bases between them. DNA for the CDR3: TGTGCCAGCAGCTTAACCGGAAACGGAGGAGGCTACACCTTC. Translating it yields CASSLTGNGGGYTF. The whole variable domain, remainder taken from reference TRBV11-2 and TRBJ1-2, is EAGVAQSPRYKIIEKRQSVAFWCNPISGHATLYWYQQILGQGPKLLIQFQNNGVVDDSQLPKDRFSAERLKGVDSTLKIQPAKLEDSAVYLCASSLTGNGGGYTFGSGTRLTVV.

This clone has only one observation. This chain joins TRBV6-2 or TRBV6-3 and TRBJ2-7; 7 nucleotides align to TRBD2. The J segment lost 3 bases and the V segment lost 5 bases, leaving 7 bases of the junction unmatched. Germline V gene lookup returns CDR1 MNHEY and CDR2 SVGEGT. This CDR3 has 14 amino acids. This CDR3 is CASSPDASGYEQYV. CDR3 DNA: TGTGCCAGCAGTCCCGACGCTAGCGGCTACGAGCAGTACGTC.

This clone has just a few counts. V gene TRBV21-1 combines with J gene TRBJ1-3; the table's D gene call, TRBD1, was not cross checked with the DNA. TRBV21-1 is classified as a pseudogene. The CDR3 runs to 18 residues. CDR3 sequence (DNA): TGTGCCAGCAGCAAGTGGATACAGGGGGCAGGGGGAGGAAACACCATATATTTT. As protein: CASSKWIQGAGGGNTIYF.

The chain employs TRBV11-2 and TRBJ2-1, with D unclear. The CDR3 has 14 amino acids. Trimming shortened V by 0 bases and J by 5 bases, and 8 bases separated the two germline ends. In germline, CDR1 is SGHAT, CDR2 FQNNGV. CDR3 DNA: TGTGCCAGCAGCTTAGAACTGGAGAACAATGAGCAGTTCTTC. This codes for CASSLELENNEQFF.

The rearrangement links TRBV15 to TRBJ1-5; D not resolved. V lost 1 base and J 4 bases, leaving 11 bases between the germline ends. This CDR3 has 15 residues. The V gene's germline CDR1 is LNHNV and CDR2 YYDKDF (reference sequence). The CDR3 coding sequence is TGTGCCACCAGCAGAGTTCGAAGGAGGAATCAGCCCCAGCATTTT. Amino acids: CATSRVRRRNQPQHF.

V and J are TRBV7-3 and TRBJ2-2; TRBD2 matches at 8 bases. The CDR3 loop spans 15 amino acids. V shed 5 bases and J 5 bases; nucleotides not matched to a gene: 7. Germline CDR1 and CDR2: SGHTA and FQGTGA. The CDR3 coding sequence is TGTGCCAGCAGCCCACGGACTAGCACGACCGGGGAGCTGTTTTTT. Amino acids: CASSPRTSTTGELFF.

CDR3 nucleotide sequence: TGTGCCAGCAGTGGAGAACAGGGGGAGACCCAGTACTTC. Encoded protein: CASSGEQGETQYF. The chain carries TRBV2 and TRBJ2-5; 7 positions agree with TRBD1. The trim removed 4 bases at V and 5 bases at J, leaving 4 bases unmatched. Germline loops: CDR1 SNHLY, CDR2 FYNNEI. The CDR3 has 13 amino acids. Based on the CDR3 plus reference TRBV2 and TRBJ2-5, the full variable domain is EPEVTQTPSHQVTQMGQEVILRCVPISNHLYFYWYRQILGQKVEFLVSFYNNEISEKSEIFDDQFSVERPDGSNFTLKIRSTKLEDSAMYFCASSGEQGETQYFGPGTRLLVL.

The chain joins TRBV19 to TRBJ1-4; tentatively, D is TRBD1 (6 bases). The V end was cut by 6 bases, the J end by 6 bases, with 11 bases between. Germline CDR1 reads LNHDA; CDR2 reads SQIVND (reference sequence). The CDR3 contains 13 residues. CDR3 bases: TGTGCCAGTAGGACAGGTCCCCATGAAAAACTGTTTTTT. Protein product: CASRTGPHEKLFF.

Here the CDR3 reads CASSRTSGGAGEQFF. The CDR3 bases are TGTGCCAGCAGCAGGACTAGCGGGGGGGCGGGTGAGCAGTTCTTC. This chain uses TRBV11-3 with TRBJ2-1, with 15 bases aligning to TRBD2. The length of the CDR3 is 15 residues. Trimming at V came to 5 bases and at J to 9 bases, leaving 5 bases not matched to a gene. CDR1 is SGHNT, CDR2 YENEEA, per germline.

The CDR3 loop is CASSPGLVPNEQFF. The CDR3 DNA reads as TGTGCCAGCAGCCCGGGACTCGTCCCCAATGAGCAGTTCTTC. The chain links TRBV27 to TRBJ2-1, with TRBD2 as a possible D gene (6 bases). Trimming shortened V by 6 bases and J by 6 bases, and 15 bases separated the two germline ends. CDR1 is MNHEY, CDR2 SMNVEV, per germline (reference sequence). There are 14 residues in the CDR3.

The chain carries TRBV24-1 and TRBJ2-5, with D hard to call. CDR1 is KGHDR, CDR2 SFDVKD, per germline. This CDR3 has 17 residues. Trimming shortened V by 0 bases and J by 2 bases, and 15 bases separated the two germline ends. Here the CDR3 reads CATSDLPTLPKQETQYF. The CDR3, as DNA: TGTGCCACCAGTGATTTGCCTACCCTTCCTAAACAAGAGACCCAGTACTTC.